Included here is one T cell receptor beta chain sequence, with context. This clonotype was picked up a small number of times. This receptor's antigen is unknown. Base qualities are not recorded, but no much larger clone differs from it by a single base. The listed sequencing device is Illumina HiSeq 2500. TCR beta libraries were prepared by quantitative 5'-RACE with molecular barcodes. The authors' analysis ran thus. A new computational method, built on a probabilistic model of VDJ rearrangement, was used to identify disease-linked TCR variants. TCRdb cleaned the public reads at Q25 with fastp, built clones with MiXCR and kept in-frame beta chains. All rows with the same CDR3 protein become a single entry with the most common DNA and genes. The V and J calls and clone size are TCRdb's, not the authors'. The sample records more than 150,000 distinct CDR3 sequences, roughly 12% of which are singletons. The ten top clones hold more than 15% of the sample.

The data were taken from a study of CD8 T cells in ankylosing spondylitis (dated by TCRdb to about 2017). Looking at the study overall: To find TCR variants linked to disease, the study profiled T cell receptor beta repertoires in ankylosing spondylitis patients and healthy donors. In total, the full study cohort was made up of nearly 110 healthy donors and 25 to 30 ankylosing spondylitis patients. Samples of peripheral blood were taken, and for ankylosing spondylitis patients, synovial fluid was collected as well.

Results and caveats for the whole study, not just this receptor: Blood from ankylosing spondylitis patients appeared to be characterized by a TCR beta motif made up of eight highly homologous amino acid variants. The disease-linked clones were reported as significantly enriched in matched synovial fluid samples from ankylosing spondylitis patients. Some of the motif variants had been reported before in the synovial fluid and blood of reactive arthritis patients, a finding that suggests common disease-initiation mechanisms. In peripheral blood, the disease-linked clones were found at relatively low frequencies and had a CD8+ phenotype.

From cysteine to phenylalanine, the CDR3 is 15 amino acids long. Only the CDR3 DNA is retained, 45 bases long and in frame from the first base. V is clipped by 3 bases and J by 6 bases, and the sequence between their germline boundaries is 17 bases long. Rearrangement joined TRBV12-3 or TRBV12-4 to TRBJ2-5; the best D guess is TRBD2, with 7 bases matching. The sequenced sample consisted of blood, either unsorted or a sorted T cell fraction (not recorded which). This receptor was taken from a male donor with ankylosing spondylitis or in good health (not recorded which). The CDR3 loop reads CASSFGGALPQTQYF. The DNA reads TGTGCCAGCAGTTTTGGGGGGGCCCTCCCCCAGACCCAGTACTTC.